The present entry profiles one T cell receptor (beta chain) with its context. With 6 bases clipped from V and 7 bases from J, the junction kept 9 bases outside the gene matches. Germline loops: CDR1 LNHDA, CDR2 SQIVND (reference sequence). This CDR3 is 14 amino acids long. This entry belongs to a study of PD-1 blockade in classical Hodgkin lymphoma. Profiling relied on immunoSEQ multiplex PCR, and the TCRdb table lists in-frame clones only, not all of them. The table lists about 94,000 clones, 80% to 90% of them singletons, with around 10% in the top ten. Every single patient, without exception, relapsed after autologous stem cell transplantation, and brentuximab vedotin exposure varied.

The chain has TRBV19 and TRBJ1-2, with 9 bases lining up with TRBD1. Sequenced here: peripheral blood mononuclear cells (PBMCs), sampled before the second cycle of nivolumab. The sequence came from a human donor with classical Hodgkin lymphoma. CDR3 DNA: TGTGCCAGTAGGACGACAGGGGGTTCAGTTGGCTACACCTTC. Amino acids: CASRTTGGSVGYTF. Based on the CDR3 plus reference TRBV19 and TRBJ1-2, the full variable domain is DGGITQSPKYLFRKEGQNVTLSCEQNLNHDAMYWYRQDPGQGLRLIYYSQIVNDFQKGDIAEGYSVSREKKESFPLTVTSAQKNPTAFYLCASRTTGGSVGYTFGSGTRLTVV.